A selection of T cell receptor beta chains follows, all from one sample in a study of shared clonotypes between healthy human individuals. Using immunoSEQ multiplex PCR, the repertoire was profiled, and TCRdb retains in-frame clones only, with some absent. The table has more than 2 million clones, just under 95% seen once. What was sequenced was naive CD8+ T cells sorted from blood. The source is a man in his late teens or twenties in good health. The conserved cysteine and the conserved F or W are not part of the CDR3 here. Clone size is not always given. Where it is, it says once, few, many or a class for expanded clones.

v_call clone_size cdr3_aa
TRBV11-2 NA ASSLDPSGYEQY
TRBV10-3 NA AISGETGPDTQY
TRBV9 NA ASSVGSMNTEAF
TRBV5-1 NA ASSPGTVSTDTQY
TRBV19 NA ASSEAGRNQPQH
TRBV30 few AWSPLQETQY
TRBV7-9 NA ASSLVGNGGSYEQY
TRBV5-6 NA ASSVLGQGEQY
TRBV28 NA ASSLYRDRGPESRSPLH
TRBV4-1 NA ASSQERRAWNYGYT
TRBV29-1 NA SVGLAGAYEQY